This T cell receptor (beta chain) was identified during a study of regulatory T cells in long-lasting Graves disease. About the research overall: Persistence in Graves' disease required over 5 years of antithyroid drugs plus positive TSH receptor antibodies.

As for time point: persistent/refractory GD, antithyroid drugs over 5 years with positive TRAb. Making the TCR library involved RNA that had been extracted from PBMCs. Library construction for TCR beta used iRepertoire HTBI primers and Arm-PCR of CDR3 regions. MiXCR, applied by TCRdb to the multiplex PCR reads, yields one record per CDR3 protein. This table holds almost 350,000 distinct CDR3 sequences, less than 20% found once. This TCR derives from a female donor with Graves disease. Sequencing used peripheral blood mononuclear cells (PBMCs), obtained when the disease was refractory, from a patient treated with antithyroid drugs.

In DNA, the CDR3 is TGCAGCGTTTTGCAGGGGGCGAGAACTGGGGCCAACGTCCTGACTTTC. Protein sequence: CSVLQGARTGANVLTF. J is TRBJ2-6 and V is TRBV29-1; TRBD1 matches at 8 bases. V shed 5 bases and J 2 bases; nucleotides not matched to a gene: 8. CDR1 is SQVTM, CDR2 ANQGSEA, per germline. This CDR3 has 16 amino acids.